A single sample is the source of the 4 T cell receptor beta chains below, sequenced in a study of T cell clonotyping in hematopoietic cell transplantation. Profiled with immunoSEQ multiplex PCR; TCRdb holds only in-frame clones, not every one. The sample shows 49,000 or so clones, approximately 78% of them seen only once. Sample time point: recipient sample about 28 days before transplant, after cytoreduction. Material: peripheral blood mononuclear cells, obtained before stem cell transplant. Source of these receptors: a man in his sixties with myelodysplastic syndrome. Some clones in this sample may be carry-over from other donors' samples.

The chain recombines TRBV19 with TRBJ1-2; 10 nucleotides line up with TRBD1. The CDR3 spans 17 residues. With V trimmed by 3 bases and J by 1 base, 8 bases remained unmatched. Germline CDR1 and CDR2: LNHDA and SQIVND (reference sequence). CDR3 loop: CASSITVGQGFNYGYTF. CDR3 bases: TGTGCCAGTAGTATTACCGTGGGACAGGGGTTTAACTATGGCTACACCTTC.

V usage is TRBV6-6 and J usage is TRBJ1-2, with D uncertain. Germline values: CDR1 MNHNY, CDR2 SVGAGI (reference sequence). Between the trimmed V and J ends, which lost 4 bases and 5 bases, there was a span of 17 bases. The CDR3 sequence is 15 residues long. CDR3 nucleotide sequence: TGTGCCAGCAGTTCCGCCTTAATAGGGTCGTATGGCTACACCTTC. Protein product: CASSSALIGSYGYTF.

This chain joins TRBV7-9 and TRBJ1-6; D is possibly TRBD1 (5 bases). The CDR3 is 14 residues long. Germline V gene data show CDR1 as SEHNR and CDR2 as FQNEAQ (reference sequence). Trimming cost V 5 bases and J 6 bases, with 11 bases left between them. The CDR3 sequence: CASSLGDFNSPLHF. As DNA, the CDR3 is TGTGCCAGCAGCCTAGGGGACTTTAATTCACCCCTCCACTTT. Supplemented by reference TRBV7-9 and TRBJ1-6, the full variable domain reads DTGVSQNPRHKITKRGQNVTFRCDPISEHNRLYWYRQTLGQGPEFLTYFQNEAQLEKSRLLSDRFSAERPKGSFSTLEIQRTEQGDSAMYLCASSLGDFNSPLHFGNGTRLTVT.

This clone was found once. The rearrangement uses TRBV9 and TRBJ2-2, with D tentatively TRBD1 (5 bases). Germline V gene sequence: CDR1 SGDLS, CDR2 YYNGEE. V was trimmed by 4 bases and J by 3 bases, leaving 7 bases between them. CDR3 length: 13 residues. The CDR3 coding sequence is TGTGCCAGCAGCCGACAGTACACCGGGGAGCTGTTTTTT. Protein product: CASSRQYTGELFF.